This is a list of T cell receptor beta chains from one sample in a study of shared T cell receptors in the human thymus. Libraries were prepared by immunoSEQ multiplex PCR; TCRdb keeps only in-frame clonotypes and omits some of them. There are some 700,000 clones in the sample; around nine tenths occur only once, and 0.0095% to 0.012% lies in the top ten. These data also formed part of another study, on human thymus T cells.

Sequenced sample: thymocytes. The receptors here all came from a boy less than two years old with a congenital heart defect. The CDR3 runs from the conserved cysteine through the conserved F or W. The order of the fields is clone size, V gene, D gene, J gene, CDR3 protein, CDR3 DNA. A D gene is named only where the DNA matches it firmly. Clone size is given for some rows only: seen once, a few or many times, or a class if the clone is expanded.

clone size: NA; V gene: TRBV28; D gene: NA; J gene: TRBJ1-2; CDR3 protein: CASSPSPTGRPSPYGYTF; CDR3 DNA: TGTGCCAGCAGTCCCTCTCCAACAGGGAGACCCTCCCCCTATGGCTACACCTTC
clone size: NA; V gene: TRBV4-3; D gene: TRBD1; J gene: TRBJ2-1; CDR3 protein: CASSQDEDRGYNEQFF; CDR3 DNA: TGCGCCAGCAGCCAAGATGAGGACAGGGGGTACAATGAGCAGTTCTTC
clone size: NA; V gene: TRBV25-1; D gene: NA; J gene: TRBJ2-4; CDR3 protein: CASSESHTAKNIQYF; CDR3 DNA: TGTGCCAGCAGTGAATCCCACACAGCCAAAAACATTCAGTACTTC
clone size: NA; V gene: TRBV28; D gene: TRBD2; J gene: TRBJ2-7; CDR3 protein: CASRPTSGRTVYEQYF; CDR3 DNA: TGTGCCAGCAGGCCGACTAGCGGGAGAACAGTATACGAGCAGTACTTC
clone size: NA; V gene: TRBV7-9; D gene: TRBD1; J gene: TRBJ1-4; CDR3 protein: CASSLGDRGATNEKLFF; CDR3 DNA: TGTGCCAGCAGCCTAGGGGACAGGGGAGCAACTAATGAAAAACTGTTTTTT
clone size: NA; V gene: TRBV6-1; D gene: TRBD2; J gene: TRBJ2-1; CDR3 protein: CASSDHRPLSGSPGQFF; CDR3 DNA: TGTGCCAGCAGTGACCACCGCCCCCTTAGCGGGAGCCCTGGGCAGTTCTTC
clone size: NA; V gene: TRBV2; D gene: TRBD2; J gene: TRBJ2-1; CDR3 protein: CASSELAGLYDEQFF; CDR3 DNA: TGTGCCAGCAGTGAATTAGCGGGATTGTACGATGAGCAGTTCTTC
clone size: NA; V gene: TRBV5-1; D gene: TRBD2; J gene: TRBJ2-7; CDR3 protein: CASSLGTSGRPAYEQYF; CDR3 DNA: TGCGCCAGCAGCTTAGGGACTAGCGGGAGGCCCGCCTACGAGCAGTACTTC
clone size: NA; V gene: TRBV19; D gene: NA; J gene: TRBJ1-6; CDR3 protein: CASSEVRGYSPLHF; CDR3 DNA: TGTGCCAGTAGTGAGGTTCGGGGTTATTCACCCCTCCACTTT
clone size: once; V gene: TRBV4-1; D gene: NA; J gene: TRBJ2-7; CDR3 protein: CASSHRKRSLPPNSNEQYF; CDR3 DNA: TGCGCCAGCAGCCACCGAAAGAGGTCCCTTCCCCCAAATTCCAACGAGCAGTACTTC
clone size: NA; V gene: TRBV4-3; D gene: TRBD2; J gene: TRBJ2-1; CDR3 protein: CASSRIAGFPYNEQFF; CDR3 DNA: TGCGCCAGCAGCCGAATAGCGGGGTTCCCATACAATGAGCAGTTCTTC
clone size: NA; V gene: TRBV10-2; D gene: TRBD2; J gene: TRBJ2-5; CDR3 protein: CASSETSGQETQYF; CDR3 DNA: TGCGCCAGCAGTGAAACTAGCGGGCAAGAGACCCAGTACTTC
clone size: NA; V gene: TRBV14; D gene: NA; J gene: TRBJ2-3; CDR3 protein: CASSQGPRDTSTDTQYF; CDR3 DNA: TGTGCCAGCAGCCAAGGACCCCGGGACACTAGCACAGATACGCAGTATTTT
clone size: NA; V gene: TRBV4-1; D gene: NA; J gene: TRBJ2-1; CDR3 protein: CASSQEFPGDSYNEQFF; CDR3 DNA: TGCGCCAGCAGCCAAGAGTTTCCCGGAGACTCCTACAATGAGCAGTTCTTC